Listed below are T cell receptor beta chains from one sample, sequenced in a study of blood T cells in healthy people across ages. TCRdb analysed the 5' RACE reads with MiXCR anew, one entry per CDR3 protein. This table has roughly 2 million distinct CDR3 sequences, roughly 49% appearing once. The specimen was blood. The receptor source for this set is a woman aged 40-49 years in good health. The CDR3 runs from the conserved cysteine through the conserved F or W. Fields, in order: J gene, V gene, clone size, D gene, CDR3 DNA, CDR3 protein. A D gene is named only where the DNA matches it firmly. Rows give clone size only sometimes, using once, few, many, or a class for an expanded clone.

TRBJ2-2 | TRBV7-2 | NA | NA | TGTGCCAGCAGCTCTCTGTTATCCGGGGAGCTGTTTTTT | CASSSLLSGELFF
TRBJ1-2 | TRBV5-1 | NA | NA | TGCGCCAGCAGCATGACAGAGTACTATGGCTACACCTTC | CASSMTEYYGYTF
TRBJ1-4 | TRBV28 | NA | NA | TGTGCCAGCAGCATTGGAGGGTTTGCTAATGAAAAACTGTTTTTT | CASSIGGFANEKLFF
TRBJ2-7 | TRBV5-1 | NA | TRBD1 | TGCGCCAGCAGCTTGGGACAGGGATCAACCGGAACCTACTACGAGCAGTACTTC | CASSLGQGSTGTYYEQYF
TRBJ2-5 | TRBV6-2/TRBV6-3 | once | NA | TGTGCCAGCACAAAAAAGGACATGAGGTACCAAGAGACCCAGTACTTC | CASTKKDMRYQETQYF
TRBJ1-2 | TRBV20-1 | NA | NA | TGCAGTGTCCCTGGGGAAGGGAGCTTGAGAGGCTACACCTTC | CSVPGEGSLRGYTF
TRBJ2-7 | TRBV12-3/TRBV12-4 | once | NA | TGTGCCAGCAGTTCGACCTTTGGCGAGCAGTACTTC | CASSSTFGEQYF
TRBJ2-6 | TRBV15 | NA | TRBD1 | TGTGCCACCAGCCGCGAACAGGGGGTTGGGGCCAACGTCCTGACTTTC | CATSREQGVGANVLTF
TRBJ2-1 | TRBV27 | few | TRBD1 | TGTGCCAGCACCCCGGGGACAGGGATATACAATGAGCAGTTCTTC | CASTPGTGIYNEQFF
TRBJ2-5 | TRBV4-3 | NA | NA | TGCGCCAGCAGCCAAGAAGGGACGCCCTGGGAAGAGCAGTACTTC | CASSQEGTPWEEQYF
TRBJ2-5 | TRBV4-1 | few | TRBD1 | TGCGCCAGCAGCCAAGACCGGACAGGGTGGGGAGAGACCCAGTACTTC | CASSQDRTGWGETQYF
TRBJ2-7 | TRBV28 | NA | NA | TGTGCCAGCAGTTTACCTAGGCCAGGCACAGACTACGAGCAGTACTTC | CASSLPRPGTDYEQYF
TRBJ2-5 | TRBV20-1 | NA | NA | TGCAGTGCTATTAGCGACGCGCCGTACCAAGAGACCCAGTACTTC | CSAISDAPYQETQYF
TRBJ2-1 | TRBV6-2/TRBV6-3 | NA | TRBD2 | TGTGCCAGCAGTCGGCGCCCGGGACTAGCGGGGGAGGGTGAGCAGTTCTTC | CASSRRPGLAGEGEQFF
TRBJ2-1 | TRBV4-3 | NA | NA | TGCGCCAGCAACCAAGTAGGTGGGGTAACGTCCAATGAGCAGTTCTTC | CASNQVGGVTSNEQFF
TRBJ1-2 | TRBV6-5 | few | NA | TGTGCCAGCATAGGAGCTAACTATGGCTACACCTTC | CASIGANYGYTF
TRBJ2-3 | TRBV14 | NA | NA | TGTGCCAGCAGCCAGGCGGGGTTCCCAGATACGCAGTATTTT | CASSQAGFPDTQYF
TRBJ1-6 | TRBV5-6 | NA | NA | TGTGCCAGCATCCCTACGGGGGCCAATTCACCCCTCCACTTT | CASIPTGANSPLHF
TRBJ2-1 | TRBV4-3 | NA | TRBD2 | TGCGCCAGCAGCCAAGATTCCCCTAGCGGGTCTAACAATGAGCAGTTCTTC | CASSQDSPSGSNNEQFF
TRBJ2-1 | TRBV20-1 | NA | TRBD2 | TGCAGTGCTAGAGAAAGGAGTAGCGGGGCTCACCGCTACAATGAGCAGTTCTTC | CSARERSSGAHRYNEQFF
TRBJ2-5 | TRBV7-9 | NA | TRBD1 | TGTGCCAGCAGCCTGCAGGGGGTAATGAACAATGAGCAGTACTTC | CASSLQGVMNNEQYF
TRBJ1-2 | TRBV4-1 | many | NA | TGTGCCAGCAGCCAGGGACGCGGCTATGGCTACACCTTC | CASSQGRGYGYTF
TRBJ2-1 | TRBV29-1 | few | TRBD2 | TGCAGCGGCCAAACCGATAGCGGGGGGAATGAGCAGTTCTTC | CSGQTDSGGNEQFF
TRBJ2-1 | TRBV28 | few | TRBD2 | TGTGCCAGCTTCAGGCGGGGGGGGAACAATGAGCAGTTCTTC | CASFRRGGNNEQFF
TRBJ2-3 | TRBV20-1 | NA | NA | TGCAGTGCTAGCGACTGGGGATTAAGCACAGATACGCAGTATTTT | CSASDWGLSTDTQYF
TRBJ2-3 | TRBV20-1 | NA | TRBD2 | TGCAGTGCTAGAGACGGGGCTAGCGGAGATACGCAGTATTTT | CSARDGASGDTQYF
TRBJ1-6 | TRBV9 | NA | NA | TGTGCCAGCAGCGTAGACGGCAGTCAAGATTCACCCCTCCACTTT | CASSVDGSQDSPLHF
TRBJ2-1 | TRBV7-2 | NA | NA | TGTGCCAGCAGCGCAAAACCCGGTGGGTATGAGCAGTTCTTC | CASSAKPGGYEQFF
TRBJ2-7 | TRBV20-1 | NA | NA | TGCAGTGCTAGAGAGCAGAGGATTTACTCCTACAATGAGCAGTACTTC | CSAREQRIYSYNEQYF